This TCR beta chain derives from a study of T-cell reconstitution after alpha-beta-depleted transplantation in children. At least ten counts were recorded for this clonotype. Its target is unknown. Unique molecular identifiers were incorporated during preparation of the TCRbeta library. TCRdb itself ran the PCR reads through MiXCR, one entry per CDR3 protein. The data show approximately 300,000 distinct CDR3 sequences, around 10% seen once. With 6 bases removed from V and 4 bases from J, the gap between germline ends came to 10 bases. The CDR3 loop spans 12 amino acids. In germline, CDR1 is MDHEN, CDR2 SYDVKM. Study-wide points: Expanded graft clones numbering several hundred reportedly gave rise to alpha-beta T cells about two months after transplant. Some patients showed high day-60 TCRbeta diversity, which derived from surviving recipient T cells and thymic progenitors.

The V call is TRBV28, the J call TRBJ2-7; no clear D. This clonotype originated in a boy less than two years old with acute myeloid leukemia, due to receive a stem cell transplant. This material consisted of PBMCs, taken before TCRalphabeta/CD19-depleted stem cell transplant. In DNA, the CDR3 is TGTGCCAGCAGAACGGCAGGTTACGAGCAGTACTTC. This gives the protein CASRTAGYEQYF.